The text below deals with one TCR beta chain. Antigen: not known. Use of 60 Vbeta and 13 Jbeta primers characterized the PCR. Clones were sequenced by immunoSEQ multiplex PCR, and TCRdb holds only the in-frame ones, with some missing. The table shows approximately 110,000 clones, with approximately 70% occurring only once. This entry is derived from a study of cytomegalovirus exposure and HLA in healthy donors. Study outcomes and limitations: The likely origin of a cluster of highly shared sequence variants was a sequencing artifact.

The J segment lost 2 bases and the V segment lost 3 bases, leaving 1 base of the junction unmatched. CDR1 LNHDA and CDR2 SQIVND come from the germline V gene (reference sequence). The CDR3 has 13 residues. The gene calls are TRBV19 and TRBJ2-7, with 7 bases aligning to TRBD2. Sequencing was performed on PBMCs. The receptor was isolated from a young woman in good health and CMV-seronegative. In DNA, the CDR3 is TGTGCCAGTAGTATGGGAGGGGCCTACGAGCAGTACTTC. Its protein product is CASSMGGAYEQYF.